This TCR beta chain is drawn from a study of blood T cell repertoires in COVID-19. Across the study: PBMCs, B-cell-depleted T cells, or T cells were the source of the cDNA or gDNA that made up the material.

How the authors handled the data: For nucleated cells, counts were estimated from reference gene primer amplification. Assay used: immunoSEQ multiplex PCR; TCRdb lists only in-frame clones, some missing. That table gives V, J and clone size, and the DNA gave D and trimming. The sample contains around 150,000 clones, under 85% of which appear only once. The specimen was peripheral blood. The receptor's source is a man aged 65 to 85 with acute or convalescent COVID-19.

The CDR3 sequence: CASSYSGQGFYEQYF. CDR3 bases: TGTGCCAGCAGTTACTCGGGACAGGGTTTCTACGAGCAGTACTTC. The chain uses TRBV6-5 and TRBJ2-7; TRBD1 agrees at 9 bases. Per the germline V gene, CDR1 is MNHEY and CDR2 is SVGAGI. There are 15 residues in the CDR3. V lost 0 bases to trimming and J lost 3 bases; unmatched junction nucleotides: 3.